Given below is one T cell receptor beta chain in context. In the source study's methods: Amplification of reference gene primers was used by the study to estimate nucleated cell counts. The protocol was immunoSEQ multiplex PCR, while the TCRdb copy is restricted to in-frame clones and leaves out a portion. That table supplies the V and J calls and clone size; D and trimming were determined from the DNA. The table includes about 69,000 clones, almost 80% detected once. This specimen belongs to a study of blood T cell repertoires in COVID-19. Sequences were obtained from peripheral blood. The TCR was taken from a man between 60 and 75 years old with acute or convalescent COVID-19.

This CDR3 reads CASRDREPPGPYGYTF. DNA for the CDR3: TGCGCCAGCAGGGACAGGGAACCCCCAGGCCCATATGGCTACACCTTC. V and J are TRBV10-2 and TRBJ1-2, with 8 bases lining up with TRBD1. This CDR3 comprises 16 residues. After removal of 6 bases from V and 5 bases from J, the junction contained 14 bases not matched to a gene. Per germline, CDR1 WSHSY and CDR2 SAAADI.